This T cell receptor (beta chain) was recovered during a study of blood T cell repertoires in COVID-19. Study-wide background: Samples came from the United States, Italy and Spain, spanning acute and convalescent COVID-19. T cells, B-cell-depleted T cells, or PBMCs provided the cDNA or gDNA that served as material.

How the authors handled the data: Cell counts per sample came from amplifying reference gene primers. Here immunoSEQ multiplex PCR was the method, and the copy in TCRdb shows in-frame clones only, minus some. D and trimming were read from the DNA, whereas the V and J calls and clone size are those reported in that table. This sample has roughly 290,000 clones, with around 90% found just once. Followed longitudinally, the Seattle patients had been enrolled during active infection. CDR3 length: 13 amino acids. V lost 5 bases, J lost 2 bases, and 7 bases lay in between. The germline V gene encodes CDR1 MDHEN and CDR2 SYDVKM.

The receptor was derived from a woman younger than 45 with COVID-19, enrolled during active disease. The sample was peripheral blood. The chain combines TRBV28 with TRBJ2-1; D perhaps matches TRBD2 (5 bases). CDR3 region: CASSTLAYNEQFF. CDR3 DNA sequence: TGTGCCAGCAGTACACTAGCCTACAATGAGCAGTTCTTC.